This paragraph reports one T cell receptor (beta chain). Per germline, CDR1 SGHRS and CDR2 YFSETQ. The CDR3 has 14 residues. J was trimmed by 3 bases and V by 3 bases; bases with no gene match: 3. The sample comes from a study of human T cells and chemical hapten exposure. Original methodology: Sample TCR counts, which ranged from roughly 23,224 to 750,000, had a median of approximately 96,000. TCRdb recomputed calls from the RACE reads with MiXCR, one row per CDR3 protein. These V and J calls originate from TCRdb's pipeline instead of the authors' own analysis. This sample carries approximately 97,000 distinct CDR3 sequences, 27% of them seen once, and the ten largest clones take about a tenth. Time point denoted: patch test 3, about 24 weeks after DPC sensitization. The treatment denotes: therapeutic diphenylcyclopropenone sensitization with weekly scalp DPC.

This sequence originates from a man aged 40-50 years with alopecia areata. Some clones in this sample may be carry-over from other donors' samples. The material was whole blood, obtained in connection with sensitization to the hapten diphenylcyclopropenone (DPC). The chain joins TRBV5-1 to TRBJ2-7, with TRBD1 matching 10 bases. This CDR3 reads CASSSRTGGYEQYF. CDR3 DNA sequence: TGCGCCAGCAGCTCGCGGACAGGGGGCTACGAGCAGTACTTC. Full variable domain (rest looked up from reference TRBV5-1 and TRBJ2-7): KAGVTQTPRYLIKTRGQQVTLSCSPISGHRSVSWYQQTPGQGLQFLFEYFSETQRNKGNFPGRFSGRQFSNSRSEMNVSTLELGDSALYLCASSSRTGGYEQYFGPGTRLTVT.